Each of the 31 T cell receptor beta chains below was sequenced from the same sample in a study of T cell changes during pregnancy in multiple sclerosis (dated by TCRdb to the late 2010s). To prepare the library, the immunoSEQ multiplex PCR assay was applied. The table comes from immuneACCESS by way of TCRdb, which keeps in-frame sequences with V and J called. Part of the clones is missing from these tables; in studies checked, under half for an unresolved V gene and the rest for unknown reasons. The sample table holds about 87,000 clones, of which about 94% were seen once. The ten largest clones represent 1.1% to 1.5% of the sample. Specimen: peripheral blood, collected in the third trimester of pregnancy. The source is a female donor in good health, enrolled as a control in a pregnancy study.

The V gene is TRBV7-9, the J gene TRBJ2-1, with D maybe TRBD2 (6 bases). Germline CDR1 is SEHNR and CDR2 is FQNEAQ (reference sequence). The CDR3 totals 18 residues. Trimming removed 1 base from V and 4 bases from J, with 20 bases in between. The CDR3 spells CASSLGFGRETIYNEQFF. DNA of the CDR3: TGTGCCAGCAGCTTAGGCTTCGGGCGGGAAACTATATACAATGAGCAGTTCTTC.

This clone appeared a single time. The gene calls are TRBV5-4 and TRBJ2-7, with a weak D call TRBD2 (5 bases). V was clipped by 0 bases and J by 4 bases, with 14 bases between them. The CDR3 totals 15 residues. Germline V gives CDR1 SGHNT, CDR2 YYREEE (reference sequence). CDR3 in amino acids: CASSLALGSAYEQYF. CDR3 nucleotides: TGTGCCAGCAGCTTGGCCCTAGGGAGCGCGTACGAGCAGTACTTC.

The chain joins TRBV21-1 to TRBJ1-1; the D call of TRBD1 is as the table states it, not checked on the DNA. TRBV21-1 constitutes a pseudogene. This CDR3 is 18 amino acids long. The CDR3 reads CASSKASLSGTENTEAFF. The CDR3 DNA reads TGTGCCAGCAGCAAAGCTTCCCTTAGTGGGACAGAGAACACTGAAGCTTTCTTT.

V usage is TRBV5-5 and J usage is TRBJ2-6; tentatively, D is TRBD1 (5 bases). The CDR3 sequence is 17 residues long. V lost 0 bases, J lost 1 base, and 11 bases lay in between. Germline values: CDR1 SGHKS, CDR2 YYEKEE (reference sequence). The CDR3 DNA reads as TGTGCCAGCAGCTTGGGGGGCAGCTATTCTGGGGCCAACGTCCTGACTTTC. This sequence encodes CASSLGGSYSGANVLTF.

This chain connects TRBV18 to TRBJ2-3; D not resolved. Germline assignment: CDR1 KGHSH and CDR2 LQKENI. Trimming pared 3 bases from V and 5 bases from J, leaving 6 bases between. This CDR3 has 12 amino acids. The CDR3 DNA follows: TGTGCCAGCTCACCGCCAGAAGATACGCAGTATTTT. Its translation: CASSPPEDTQYF.

The rearrangement links TRBV27 to TRBJ2-1, with a tentative D call TRBD1 (5 bases). The germline V and J ends were trimmed by 3 bases and 6 bases, with 9 bases remaining between them. In germline, CDR1 is MNHEY, CDR2 SMNVEV (reference sequence). The CDR3 totals 13 residues. CDR3 protein: CASSLTQGNEQFF. The CDR3 coding sequence is TGTGCCAGCAGTTTGACGCAGGGCAATGAGCAGTTCTTC.

The chain employs TRBV27 and TRBJ2-2, with 8 positions matching TRBD2. The J segment lost 6 bases and the V segment lost 2 bases, leaving 5 bases of the junction unmatched. Germline CDR1 is MNHEY and CDR2 is SMNVEV (reference sequence). The CDR3 totals 15 residues. The CDR3 loop is CASSLSLAGAGELFF. CDR3 coding DNA: TGTGCCAGCAGTTTAAGTCTAGCGGGTGCCGGGGAGCTGTTTTTT.

The V gene is TRBV7-9, the J gene TRBJ2-7; 7 nucleotides line up with TRBD1. The germline V gene has CDR1 SEHNR and CDR2 FQNEAQ (reference sequence). V gave up 1 base and J gave up 3 bases; unmatched junction bases: 9. This CDR3 comprises 16 residues. Here the CDR3 DNA reads TGTGCCAGCAGCTTAGAGGGACAGAATACCTTCTACGAGCAGTACTTC. Translating gives CASSLEGQNTFYEQYF.

V is TRBV30 and J is TRBJ2-3; D not resolved. V was clipped by 3 bases and J by 6 bases, with 7 bases between them. Germline CDR1 GTSNPN, CDR2 SVGIG (reference sequence). There are 11 residues in the CDR3. CDR3 amino acids: CAWSPTDTQYF. In DNA form, the CDR3 reads TGTGCCTGGAGCCCTACGGATACGCAGTATTTT.

The chain employs TRBV9 and TRBJ2-1; 8 nucleotides line up with TRBD2. Germline CDR1 reads SGDLS; CDR2 reads YYNGEE. The CDR3 has 15 amino acids. Unmatched junction bases numbered 5, after V lost 2 bases and J lost 4 bases. CDR3: CASSVSGTSYNEQFF. The CDR3 nucleotides are TGTGCCAGCAGCGTGTCCGGGACTAGTTACAATGAGCAGTTCTTC.

The rearrangement links TRBV2 to TRBJ1-5; TRBD1 agrees at 11 bases. The CDR3 has 15 amino acids. Germline assignment: CDR1 SNHLY and CDR2 FYNNEI. Losses at the gene ends were 4 bases for V and 6 bases for J; bases not matched to a gene: 5. CDR3 residues: CASSAGTGGIQPQHF. DNA for the CDR3: TGTGCCAGCAGTGCCGGGACAGGGGGAATTCAGCCCCAGCATTTT.

The chain recombines TRBV6-5 with TRBJ1-1; 7 nucleotides agree with TRBD1. The ends lost 6 bases at V and 4 bases at J; junction bases unmatched: 5. Looked up from germline, CDR1 is MNHEY and CDR2 is SVGAGI. The CDR3 sequence is 13 residues long. The CDR3 sequence is CASRVTGATEAFF. The CDR3 DNA follows: TGTGCCAGCAGGGTTACAGGGGCCACTGAAGCTTTCTTT.

The CDR3 region is CASSLVQATYEQYF. DNA for the CDR3: TGTGCCAGCAGCTTAGTCCAGGCAACCTACGAGCAGTACTTC. The rearrangement uses TRBV7-8 and TRBJ2-7; D uncertain. V was clipped by 1 base and J by 2 bases, with 9 bases between them. The germline V gene has CDR1 SGHVS and CDR2 FQNEAQ. The CDR3 loop spans 14 amino acids. Full variable domain (missing parts from reference TRBV7-8 and TRBJ2-7): GAGVSQSPRYKVAKRGQDVALRCDPISGHVSLFWYQQALGQGPEFLTYFQNEAQLDKSGLPSDRFFAERPEGSVSTLKIQRTQQEDSAVYLCASSLVQATYEQYFGPGTRLTVT.

The DNA for the CDR3 is TGTGCCAGCAGTTTACAGGGAGGTGGTGATGAGCAGTTCTTC. As protein: CASSLQGGGDEQFF. The chain couples TRBV28 to TRBJ2-1, with a tentative D call TRBD2 (6 bases). This CDR3 is 14 amino acids long. Germline V CDR1 and CDR2: MDHEN, SYDVKM. V lost 2 bases, J lost 8 bases, and 13 bases lay in between.

This chain joins TRBV14 and TRBJ2-1; 7 bases are a match to TRBD2. V shed 0 bases, J shed 2 bases, and the junction held 4 bases outside the gene matches. The CDR3 runs 16 residues. The germline V gene has CDR1 SGHDN and CDR2 FVKESK. The CDR3 DNA follows: TGTGCCAGCAGCCAAGATTCCGGGAGGCCCTACAATGAGCAGTTCTTC. Translating it yields CASSQDSGRPYNEQFF. Using reference TRBV14 and TRBJ2-1 for the parts outside the CDR3, the full variable domain is EAGVTQFPSHSVIEKGQTVTLRCDPISGHDNLYWYRRVMGKEIKFLLHFVKESKQDESGMPNNRFLAERTGGTYSTLKVQPAELEDSGVYFCASSQDSGRPYNEQFFGPGTRLTVL.

Only one count was recorded for this clone. This chain joins TRBV2 and TRBJ1-2; 8 nucleotides line up with TRBD1. CDR1 and CDR2 (germline): SNHLY, FYNNEI. The CDR3 runs 13 residues. V shed 6 bases and J 5 bases; nucleotides not matched to a gene: 5. CDR3 sequence reads: CASSPDREYGYTF. CDR3 nucleotide sequence: TGTGCCAGCAGCCCGGACAGGGAGTATGGCTACACCTTC.

The CDR3 DNA reads as TGTGCCAGCAGCTCAAGACTAGAGGCCGCCGCCGGGGAGCTGTTTTTT. As protein: CASSSRLEAAAGELFF. The genes are TRBV13 and TRBJ2-2; the D gene is possibly TRBD2 (6 bases). The V end was cut by 4 bases, the J end by 6 bases, with 18 bases between. The CDR3 is 16 residues long. Germline values: CDR1 PRHDT, CDR2 FYEKMQ (reference sequence).

The chain couples TRBV29-1 to TRBJ2-3, with D perhaps TRBD2 (7 bases). The CDR3 is 16 amino acids. Germline V gene lookup returns CDR1 SQVTM and CDR2 ANQGSEA. The V end was cut by 0 bases, the J end by 6 bases, with 19 bases between. The CDR3 nucleotides read TGCAGCGTTGAAGATATACAGGGAGGGGCGGACGATACGCAGTATTTT. It codes for CSVEDIQGGADDTQYF.

The count of this clone is one. V usage is TRBV5-1 and J usage is TRBJ1-2, with TRBD1 as a possible D gene (5 bases). V lost 2 bases, J lost 7 bases, and 12 bases lay in between. The germline V gene has CDR1 SGHRS and CDR2 YFSETQ. The CDR3 totals 13 residues. DNA of the CDR3: TGCGCCAGCAGCTTTGTCCAGGGTACTGGCTACACCTTC. Its translation: CASSFVQGTGYTF.

The chain links TRBV18 to TRBJ2-2; TRBD1 agrees at 8 bases. CDR1 is KGHSH and CDR2 is LQKENI in the germline V gene. V lost 0 bases, J lost 2 bases, and 2 bases stayed unmatched. CDR3 length: 16 residues. CDR3 amino acids: CASSPPGQANTGELFF. As DNA, the CDR3 is TGTGCCAGCTCACCACCGGGACAGGCTAACACCGGGGAGCTGTTTTTT.

V is TRBV15 and J is TRBJ1-5; 8 bases agree with TRBD1. CDR1 LNHNV and CDR2 YYDKDF come from the germline V gene (reference sequence). V lost 1 base, J lost 0 bases, and 8 bases stayed unmatched. The CDR3 totals 18 residues. The CDR3 nucleotides read TGTGCCACCAGCAGAGGGACAGGGATTGGGGGTAGCAATCAGCCCCAGCATTTT. This codes for CATSRGTGIGGSNQPQHF.

This clone showed up just once. The chain combines TRBV28 with TRBJ2-7; 13 nucleotides align to TRBD2. In germline, CDR1 is MDHEN, CDR2 SYDVKM. This CDR3 spans 16 amino acids. J gave up 5 bases and V 5 bases, and 9 bases lay outside the gene matches. The CDR3 reads CASSDTTSGRVHEQYF. In DNA form, the CDR3 reads TGTGCCAGCAGTGATACTACTAGCGGGAGGGTCCACGAGCAGTACTTC.

The chain uses TRBV28 and TRBJ2-7; tentative D call: TRBD1 (5 bases). V was pared by 5 bases and J by 3 bases, with 8 bases between. Germline-derived CDR1 and CDR2 are MDHEN and SYDVKM. The CDR3 extends over 12 amino acids. In DNA form, the CDR3 reads TGTGCCAGCAGTCAGACAGTCTACGAGCAGTACTTC. This translates into CASSQTVYEQYF.

The gene calls are TRBV28 and TRBJ1-1; D is undetermined. Germline CDR1 MDHEN, CDR2 SYDVKM. The CDR3 has 13 amino acids. The ends were cut back, 1 base at V and 7 bases at J, with 10 bases in the middle. The CDR3: CASSLLRESEAFF. The CDR3 bases are TGTGCCAGCAGTTTATTGAGGGAGAGTGAAGCTTTCTTT.

The V gene is TRBV5-6, the J gene TRBJ1-1; TRBD1 matches at 9 bases. Per the germline V gene, CDR1 is SGHDT and CDR2 is YYEEEE. The trim removed 6 bases at V and 11 bases at J, leaving 11 bases unmatched. The length of the CDR3 is 13 residues. In DNA form, the CDR3 reads TGTGCCAGCACCGACGTTGGACAGGGGAGTGCTTTCTTT. This encodes CASTDVGQGSAFF.

This sequence joins TRBV11-2 and TRBJ2-1; 13 nucleotides agree with TRBD2. Germline CDR1 SGHAT, CDR2 FQNNGV. V shed 1 base and J 6 bases; nucleotides not matched to a gene: 3. The CDR3 has 16 amino acids. The CDR3 bases are TGTGCCAGCAGCTTAGTACTAGCGGGAGGGCGCAATGAGCAGTTCTTC. It translates to CASSLVLAGGRNEQFF.

The chain recombines TRBV18 with TRBJ2-7; maybe TRBD1 (5 bases). Germline V gives CDR1 KGHSH, CDR2 LQKENI. This CDR3 has 16 amino acids. V dropped 3 bases and J dropped 0 bases, with 15 bases sitting between them. CDR3 in amino acids: CASSPDTGLPSYEQYF. For the CDR3, the DNA is TGTGCCAGCTCACCGGACACAGGCCTCCCCTCCTACGAGCAGTACTTC.

This chain joins TRBV2 and TRBJ1-1; 11 nucleotides agree with TRBD1. Germline assignment: CDR1 SNHLY and CDR2 FYNNEI. This CDR3 contains 15 residues. The trim removed 7 bases at V and 4 bases at J, leaving 8 bases unmatched. CDR3 nucleotides: TGTGCCAGCACCTCGAGGACAGGGGGCGGCACTGAAGCTTTCTTT. Protein: CASTSRTGGGTEAFF.

Concerning this clone itself: Other DNA sequences within the sample encode an identical CDR3. This sequence joins TRBV5-1 and TRBJ2-7; 8 positions agree with TRBD1. Trimming at V came to 5 bases and at J to 0 bases, leaving 4 bases not matched to a gene. Germline V gene sequence: CDR1 SGHRS, CDR2 YFSETQ. This CDR3 has 14 residues. The CDR3 is CASSSTGGSYEQYF. The CDR3 nucleotides are TGCGCCAGCAGTTCAACAGGGGGCTCCTACGAGCAGTACTTC.

This clone has more than one count but fewer than ten. The V and J genes are TRBV10-3 and TRBJ1-2; TRBD1 matches 7 bases. The germline CDR1 and CDR2 sequences are ENHRY and SYGVKD. The V segment lost 3 bases and the J segment 3 bases; nucleotides outside the gene matches: 4. The CDR3 sequence is 14 residues long. Here the CDR3 DNA reads TGTGCCATCAGTGAAGGGGGCGCGGACTATGGCTACACCTTC. This translates into CAISEGGADYGYTF.

The chain joins TRBV10-3 to TRBJ2-3; 9 bases line up with TRBD1. CDR3 length equals 16 residues. The V and J ends lost 0 bases and 4 bases, in that order; junction bases with no gene match: 5. Germline-derived CDR1 and CDR2 are ENHRY and SYGVKD. This CDR3 is CAISESGTGSADTQYF. Here the CDR3 DNA reads TGTGCCATCAGTGAGTCAGGGACAGGGTCTGCAGATACGCAGTATTTT.